The 11 T cell receptor beta chains reported below all come from one sample, sequenced in a study of cytomegalovirus exposure and HLA in healthy donors. PCR amplification relied on 60 Vbeta primers (plus 13 Jbeta primers). TCRdb keeps only in-frame clones here, not all; method: immunoSEQ multiplex PCR. The sample has 150,000 to 200,000 clones, roughly four fifths seen once. The sequencing input was PBMCs. The source is a woman aged 50 to 65 in good health and CMV-seropositive.

The J gene is TRBJ1-2, the V gene TRBV5-1; 9 nucleotides agree with TRBD1. This CDR3 region has 15 residues. Trimming took 0 bases from V and 8 from J; bases not matched to a gene: 8. The V gene's germline CDR1 is SGHRS and CDR2 YFSETQ. The CDR3 loop reads CASSLDGQGSRGYTF. Written as DNA, the CDR3 is TGCGCCAGCAGCTTGGACGGACAGGGGTCTCGAGGCTACACCTTC.

The chain recombines TRBV5-5 with TRBJ2-2; D is undetermined. Trimming left V 2 bases short and J 2 bases short, with 10 bases between. Germline V lookup: CDR1 SGHKS, CDR2 YYEKEE (reference sequence). This CDR3 spans 15 amino acids. CDR3 amino acids: CASSFSSTNTGELFF. The CDR3 region has the DNA TGTGCCAGCAGCTTTTCCTCCACTAACACCGGGGAGCTGTTTTTT.

The chain couples TRBV6-6 to TRBJ1-6; D may be TRBD1 (6 bases). This CDR3 spans 12 amino acids. Trimming removed 7 bases at V and 11 bases at J, with 12 bases between. Germline CDR1 MNHNY, CDR2 SVGAGI (reference sequence). CDR3: CASTRRGTPLHF. Here the CDR3 DNA reads TGTGCCAGCACCCGAAGGGGGACACCCCTCCACTTT.

The genes are TRBV2 and TRBJ1-5, with D perhaps matching TRBD1 (5 bases). Trimming pared 4 bases from V and 5 bases from J, leaving 15 bases between. The CDR3 spans 15 residues. The germline gives CDR1 SNHLY, CDR2 FYNNEI. The CDR3 DNA follows: TGTGCCAGCAGTGGAAGCCAACAGGTCGATCAGCCCCAGCATTTT. Residues: CASSGSQQVDQPQHF.

This clone was observed a handful of times. V and J are TRBV6-1 and TRBJ1-1; D not resolved. V lost 6 bases and J lost 5, with 13 bases in between. The CDR3 is made up of 13 amino acids. Germline V gives CDR1 MNHNS, CDR2 SASEGT. DNA for the CDR3: TGTGCCAGCAGCCGACTGGATTTAACTGAAGCTTTCTTT. This codes for CASSRLDLTEAFF.

The chain joins TRBV19 to TRBJ1-5; 8 bases align to TRBD1. The CDR3 loop spans 15 amino acids. Germline V lookup: CDR1 LNHDA, CDR2 SQIVND (reference sequence). Trimming cost V 6 bases and J 1 base; bases outside gene matches: 5. CDR3 region: CASSQTGESNQPQHF. The CDR3 DNA reads as TGTGCCAGTAGCCAGACAGGGGAGAGCAATCAGCCCCAGCATTTT. Supplemented by reference TRBV19 and TRBJ1-5, the full variable domain reads DGGITQSPKYLFRKEGQNVTLSCEQNLNHDAMYWYRQDPGQGLRLIYYSQIVNDFQKGDIAEGYSVSREKKESFPLTVTSAQKNPTAFYLCASSQTGESNQPQHFGDGTRLSIL.

This clone was picked up a small number of times. The chain uses TRBV2 and TRBJ1-2, with a tentative D call TRBD1 (6 bases). Trimming removed 5 bases from V and 3 bases from J, with 19 bases in between. The germline V gene encodes CDR1 SNHLY and CDR2 FYNNEI. CDR3 length: 16 residues. The CDR3 DNA reads TGTGCCAGCAGTAAGATGGACAGTACTAGGTACTATGGCTACACCTTC. Protein sequence: CASSKMDSTRYYGYTF.

The CDR3 bases are TGTGCCAGTGGGAGCAACACCCTCTCTGGGGCCAACGTCCTGACTTTC. Translated: CASGSNTLSGANVLTF. V usage is TRBV2 and J usage is TRBJ2-6, with a weak D call TRBD2 (5 bases). The V gene's germline CDR1 is SNHLY and CDR2 FYNNEI. The CDR3 totals 16 residues. Trimming pared 9 bases from V and 0 bases from J, leaving 15 bases between.

This clone was counted once. The J gene is TRBJ2-2, the V gene TRBV5-1; the match to TRBD2 covers 10 bases. Germline lookup yields CDR1 SGHRS and CDR2 YFSETQ. The CDR3 length is 19 residues. The V gene end was trimmed by 2 bases and the J gene end by 4 bases; junction bases not matched to a gene: 14. CDR3 sequence: CASSLGVVRLAGVTGELFF. CDR3 nucleotides: TGCGCCAGCAGCTTAGGAGTCGTGCGGCTAGCGGGGGTCACCGGGGAGCTGTTTTTT.

The chain joins TRBV6-1 to TRBJ1-1; D unclear. Deletions cut 2 bases from V and 1 base from J, with 5 bases between. The CDR3 runs 13 residues. Germline CDR1 and CDR2: MNHNS and SASEGT. The CDR3, as DNA: TGTGCCAGCAGTGAATCAGAGAACACTGAAGCTTTCTTT. Translation gives CASSESENTEAFF.

V and J are TRBV11-2 and TRBJ2-7, with a possible D match to TRBD1 (7 bases). The germline gives CDR1 SGHAT, CDR2 FQNNGV. The CDR3 has 13 residues. Trimming took off 4 bases at V and 4 bases at J, with 11 bases between the two ends. CDR3 region: CASSWRDRYEQYF. CDR3 DNA sequence: TGTGCCAGCAGCTGGAGGGACAGATACGAGCAGTACTTC.